These 13 T cell receptor beta chains were sequenced from one sample in a study of Graves' ophthalmopathy and Graves' hyperthyroidism. RNA transcripts provided the template for amplifying TCR beta CDR3 regions. After a first-round RT-PCR with HTBI primers, a second-round multiplex PCR was run. MiXCR, applied by TCRdb to the multiplex PCR reads, yields one record per CDR3 protein. Here the sample spans 210,000 or so distinct CDR3 sequences, over 25% being singletons. The specimen sequenced was peripheral blood. These receptors were taken from a man aged 45-60 years with Graves' ophthalmopathy.

This clonotype has at least ten counts. The chain is built from TRBV12-3 or TRBV12-4 and TRBJ2-7; no definite D call. V lost 7 bases and J 0 bases, leaving 7 bases between the germline ends. The CDR3 loop spans 12 amino acids. CDR3 bases: TGTGCCAGCACCACCAGCTCCTACGAGCAGTACTTC. It codes for CASTTSSYEQYF.

This clonotype was found many times. The rearrangement joins TRBV4-1 to TRBJ2-7; D not certain. V gave up 0 bases and J gave up 0 bases, with 9 bases separating them. This CDR3 has 15 amino acids. Germline V CDR1 and CDR2: MGHRA, YSYEKL. CDR3 in DNA: TGCGCCAGCAGCCAAGAGCTCGCGAGCTCCTACGAGCAGTACTTC. It specifies CASSQELASSYEQYF.

This chain uses TRBV12-3 or TRBV12-4 with TRBJ2-5; 9 bases fit TRBD1. Trimming removed 5 bases from V and 5 bases from J; junction bases left unmatched: 6. This CDR3 contains 14 residues. CDR3 sequence: CASSLTGGVETQYF. In DNA, the CDR3 is TGTGCCAGCAGTCTCACAGGGGGCGTGGAGACCCAGTACTTC.

This clonotype was counted many times. The chain's CDR3 is CASSERQANTGELFF. The CDR3 region has the DNA TGTGCCAGCAGTGAACGGCAGGCGAACACCGGGGAGCTGTTTTTT. V usage is TRBV6-1 and J usage is TRBJ2-2; no definite D call. The V end lost 2 bases, the J end lost 0 bases, and 7 bases lay between the germline ends. The CDR3 totals 15 residues. Germline lookup yields CDR1 MNHNS and CDR2 SASEGT.

The J gene is TRBJ1-1, the V gene TRBV12-3 or TRBV12-4; tentative D call: TRBD1 (5 bases). This CDR3 contains 16 residues. With 4 bases removed from V and 0 bases from J, the gap between germline ends came to 15 bases. In DNA, the CDR3 is TGTGCCAGCAGTTACTCTTTTTGGGGGTTGAACACTGAAGCTTTCTTT. Translated: CASSYSFWGLNTEAFF.

V is TRBV6-2 or TRBV6-3 and J is TRBJ1-1; 7 nucleotides align to TRBD1. CDR3 length equals 16 residues. CDR1 MNHEY and CDR2 SVGEGT come from the germline V gene. The CDR3 sequence: CAVKVPGGPRGTEAFF. The CDR3 nucleotides are TGTGCGGTGAAAGTGCCAGGGGGACCTAGGGGCACTGAAGCTTTCTTT.

This clonotype was counted ten times or more. The V and J genes are TRBV14 and TRBJ2-7, with a possible D match to TRBD2 (5 bases). The CDR3 sequence is 15 residues long. Germline V CDR1 and CDR2: SGHDN, FVKESK. The V end lost 0 bases, the J end lost 9 bases, and 18 bases lay between the germline ends. CDR3 bases: TGTGCCAGCAGCCAAGATCTCGCGGGCTCCCCAGGGCAGTACTTC. Encoded protein: CASSQDLAGSPGQYF.

The J gene is TRBJ1-5, the V gene TRBV28; no definite D call. The CDR3 runs 12 residues. V gave up 1 base and J gave up 6 bases, with 4 bases separating them. The germline V gene encodes CDR1 MDHEN and CDR2 SYDVKM. Here the CDR3 reads CASSLFTQPQHF. CDR3 DNA sequence: TGTGCCAGCAGTTTATTTACTCAGCCCCAGCATTTT.

This clonotype has at least ten counts. The CDR3 nucleotides are TGTGCCAGCAGTCACCACTTAGGGGGAGAGGGCGAGCAGTACTTC. Translation gives CASSHHLGGEGEQYF. This rearrangement joins TRBV6-5 to TRBJ2-7; TRBD1 is a possible D gene (6 bases). Germline values: CDR1 MNHEY, CDR2 SVGAGI. The CDR3 spans 15 residues. With 5 bases removed from V and 6 bases from J, the gap between germline ends came to 20 bases.

This clonotype was found many times. The rearrangement joins TRBV12-3 or TRBV12-4 to TRBJ1-3; D not resolved. The CDR3 has 14 amino acids. The ends were cut back, 5 bases at V and 2 bases at J, with 10 bases in the middle. CDR3 amino acids: CASSPGWTGNTIYF. The DNA for the CDR3 is TGTGCCAGCAGTCCCGGGTGGACTGGAAACACCATATATTTT.

The chain joins TRBV6-2 or TRBV6-3 to TRBJ1-2, with D uncertain. Germline CDR1 and CDR2: MNHEY and SVGEGT. CDR3 length equals 13 residues. V dropped 1 base and J dropped 3 bases, with 6 bases sitting between them. This CDR3 reads CASSYLRDYGYTF. The CDR3 region has the DNA TGTGCCAGCAGTTACTTACGGGACTATGGCTACACCTTC.

V and J are TRBV7-2 and TRBJ2-5, with 12 bases aligning to TRBD2. Unmatched junction bases numbered 10, after V lost 4 bases and J lost 1 base. This CDR3 contains 18 residues. The germline CDR1 and CDR2 sequences are SGHTA and FQGNSA. CDR3 amino acids: CASSSRLAGEGVQETQYF. CDR3 nucleotide sequence: TGTGCCAGCAGCTCCAGACTAGCGGGAGAAGGGGTCCAAGAGACCCAGTACTTC.

The rearrangement uses TRBV12-3 or TRBV12-4 and TRBJ1-1; D unclear. The CDR3 loop spans 17 amino acids. Trimming left V 3 bases short and J 0 bases short, with 17 bases between. This CDR3 reads CASSFGRESLMNTEAFF. CDR3 nucleotide sequence: TGTGCCAGCAGTTTTGGGCGGGAGAGTTTGATGAACACTGAAGCTTTCTTT.